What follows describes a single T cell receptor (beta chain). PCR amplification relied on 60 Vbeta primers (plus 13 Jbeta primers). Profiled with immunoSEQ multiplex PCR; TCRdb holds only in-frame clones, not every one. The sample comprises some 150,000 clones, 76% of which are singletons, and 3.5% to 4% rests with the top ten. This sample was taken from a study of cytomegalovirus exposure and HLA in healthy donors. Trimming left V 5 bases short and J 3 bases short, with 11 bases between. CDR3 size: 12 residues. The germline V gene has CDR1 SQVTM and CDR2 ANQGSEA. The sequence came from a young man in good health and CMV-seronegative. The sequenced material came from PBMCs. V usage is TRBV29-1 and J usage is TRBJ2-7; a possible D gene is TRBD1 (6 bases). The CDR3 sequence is CSVSQGNYEQYF. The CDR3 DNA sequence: TGCAGCGTTTCCCAGGGGAACTACGAGCAGTACTTC.